These T cell receptor beta chains were read from a single sample in a study of blood T cell repertoires in COVID-19. The assay was immunoSEQ multiplex PCR, and TCRdb's table has in-frame clones only and misses some. Found here are 150,000 or so clones, just over 85% of them singletons; the top ten hold approximately 7%. The specimen sequenced was peripheral blood. Receptors were obtained from a man in his fifties with active or convalescent COVID-19. The CDR3 runs from the conserved cysteine through the conserved F or W. Each record gives: J gene, V gene, D gene, clone size, CDR3 DNA, CDR3 protein. A D gene is named only where the DNA matches it firmly. Rows give clone size only sometimes, using once, few, many, or a class for an expanded clone.

>TRBJ1-5|TRBV28|TRBD1|-
TGTGCCTCTCGGGGGACAGGGGGCGCTGGGCAGCCCCAGCATTTT
CASRGTGGAGQPQHF
>TRBJ2-1|TRBV5-4|TRBD2|-
TGTGCCAGCAGCGGGGGGGGAAATGAGCAGTTCTTC
CASSGGGNEQFF
>TRBJ2-2|TRBV24-1|TRBD1|-
TGTGCCACCAGTGATCATGACAGGGGGACGGCCGGGGAGCTGTTTTTT
CATSDHDRGTAGELFF
>TRBJ1-6|TRBV20-1|-|-
TGCAGTGCCAGTGACAGTGTTAATTCACCCCTCCACTTT
CSASDSVNSPLHF
>TRBJ2-7|TRBV19|-|-
TGTGCCAGTAGTATCCGGGGAGAGTCCATTTACGAGCAGTACTTC
CASSIRGESIYEQYF
>TRBJ1-4|TRBV7-2|-|-
TGTGCCAGCAGCAACAAGGGGGTGGTGGATGAAAAACTGTTTTTT
CASSNKGVVDEKLFF
>TRBJ2-5|TRBV3-1/TRBV3-2|-|-
TGTGCCAGCAGCCCCCTCGCACAGCGGGAGACCCAGTACTTC
CASSPLAQRETQYF
>TRBJ1-2|TRBV6-1|-|-
TGTGCCAGCAGTGAAGCAGGCAGGGATGGCTACACCTTC
CASSEAGRDGYTF
>TRBJ2-5|TRBV24-1|TRBD2|-
TGTGCCACCAGTGAATCCGGGGGGATCGGGACCCAGTACTTC
CATSESGGIGTQYF
>TRBJ1-2|TRBV6-5|-|-
TGTGCCAGCAGTTCCCGACAGGTTAACTATGGCTACACCTTC
CASSSRQVNYGYTF
>TRBJ2-5|TRBV5-1|-|-
TGCGCCAGCAGCCTCCAAGAGACCCAGTACTTC
CASSLQETQYF
>TRBJ2-7|TRBV9|-|-
TGTGCCAGCAGCGTCGGGGTCGACTACGAGCAGTACTTC
CASSVGVDYEQYF
>TRBJ1-1|TRBV6-5|-|-
TGTGCCAGCAGTCCCCCTGTTGCGCACACTGAAGCTTTCTTT
CASSPPVAHTEAFF
>TRBJ1-6|TRBV18|TRBD1|-
TGTGCCAGCCAAGACAGGGGGAATTCACCCCTCCACTTT
CASQDRGNSPLHF
>TRBJ1-1|TRBV15|TRBD1|-
TGTGCCACCAGCGCAGGACAGGGGGCTAACACTGAAGCTTTCTTT
CATSAGQGANTEAFF
>TRBJ2-4|TRBV7-8|TRBD1|-
TGTGCCAGCAGCGTTGGACAGGGTCGGGACATTCAGTACTTC
CASSVGQGRDIQYF
>TRBJ1-4|TRBV4-3|-|-
TGCGCCAGCAGCCAAGACAGGGCCAGTGAAAAACTGTTTTTT
CASSQDRASEKLFF
>TRBJ1-4|TRBV3-1/TRBV3-2|-|-
TGTGCCAGCAGCAAACGAGGGGGAGCTAATGAAAAACTGTTTTTT
CASSKRGGANEKLFF
>TRBJ1-2|TRBV6-1|TRBD1|-
TGTGCCAGCAGTGACCGTCGGGACAGTGGAGCTGGCTACACCTTC
CASSDRRDSGAGYTF
>TRBJ1-4|TRBV18|TRBD1|-
TGTGCCAGCTCGCGCCGACAGGGCACAACTAATGAAAAACTGTTTTTT
CASSRRQGTTNEKLFF
>TRBJ1-1|TRBV19|-|-
TGTGCCAGTAGTATTACGAGTCCCTCTACGAACGCTGAAGCTTTCTTT
CASSITSPSTNAEAFF
>TRBJ2-7|TRBV24-1|-|-
TGTGCCACCAGGCGGTCTATCCACGAGCAGTACTTC
CATRRSIHEQYF
>TRBJ2-7|TRBV6-5|TRBD1|-
TGTGCCAGCAGTTACAAGGACAGGTTATACGAGCAGTACTTC
CASSYKDRLYEQYF
>TRBJ2-1|TRBV5-6|TRBD2|-
TGTGCCAGCAGCTTGAGACTAGCGGGAGGATACAATGAGCAGTTCTTC
CASSLRLAGGYNEQFF
>TRBJ2-1|TRBV5-1|TRBD2|-
TGCGCCAGCAGCTCGAGTGGGACTAGCGGGTGGAATGAGCAGTTCTTC
CASSSSGTSGWNEQFF
>TRBJ2-1|TRBV5-4|TRBD2|-
TGTGCCAGCAGCTTGAGCGGGGAGGGCTATGAGCAGTTCTTC
CASSLSGEGYEQFF
>TRBJ1-3|TRBV4-3|TRBD1|-
TGCGCCAGCAGCTCAACTTCAGGGGGGGGAAACACCATATATTTT
CASSSTSGGGNTIYF
>TRBJ1-2|TRBV6-5|-|once
TGTGCCAGCACCAAGGACAGTTACTATGGCTACACCTTC
CASTKDSYYGYTF
>TRBJ2-7|TRBV2|-|-
TGTGCCAGCAGTGAGTCAGGGTTGAGCGAGCAGTACTTC
CASSESGLSEQYF
>TRBJ2-3|TRBV15|-|once
TGTGCCACCAGCAGAGGATTTCAAGGCGGGGGCGTGAGAGGAACAGATACGCAGTATTTT
CATSRGFQGGGVRGTDTQYF
>TRBJ2-2|TRBV2|TRBD2|-
TGTGCCAGCACCCGACTAGCGGGAGCGGGGACCGGGGAGCTGTTTTTT
CASTRLAGAGTGELFF
>TRBJ2-4|TRBV12-3/TRBV12-4|TRBD1|once
TGTGCCAGCAGTTTGCGGGGACAGGAGTACTTC
CASSLRGQEYF
>TRBJ1-2|TRBV19|-|-
TGTGCCAGTAGTCCTCGGTCCAGGGGCGGTGGTGGCTACACCTTC
CASSPRSRGGGGYTF
>TRBJ2-2|TRBV6-5|-|-
TGTGCCAGCAGTTGGAGCGGCTCGAACACCGGGGAGCTGTTTTTT
CASSWSGSNTGELFF
>TRBJ1-3|TRBV6-5|TRBD1|-
TGTGCCAGCAGTCAGGGGGTCGCTGGAAACACCATATATTTT
CASSQGVAGNTIYF
>TRBJ2-1|TRBV11-3|-|-
TGTGCCAGCAGCTTAGGAATTAGAAATGAGCAGTTCTTC
CASSLGIRNEQFF
>TRBJ2-1|TRBV4-1|-|few
TGCGCCAGCAAAAGGGGGCCGGGACTAGCCTACAATGAGCAGTTCTTC
CASKRGPGLAYNEQFF
>TRBJ2-7|TRBV28|TRBD2|-
TGTGCCGGCAGCCCCCAGGGACTAACCTACGAGCAGTACTTC
CAGSPQGLTYEQYF
>TRBJ1-2|TRBV4-2|TRBD1|-
TGTGCCAGCAGCGCAGAGACAGGGGCGTCCTATGGCTACACCTTC
CASSAETGASYGYTF
>TRBJ1-2|TRBV4-2|-|-
TGTGCCAGCAGCCAAGATCCAGTCTATGGCTACACCTTC
CASSQDPVYGYTF